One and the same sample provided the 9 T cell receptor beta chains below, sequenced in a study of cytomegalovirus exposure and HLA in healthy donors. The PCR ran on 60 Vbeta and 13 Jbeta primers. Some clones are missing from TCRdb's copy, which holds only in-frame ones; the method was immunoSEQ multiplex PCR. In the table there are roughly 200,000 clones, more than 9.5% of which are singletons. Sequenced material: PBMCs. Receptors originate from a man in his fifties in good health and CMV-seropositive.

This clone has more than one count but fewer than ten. Here the CDR3 reads CASSLTKQTVNGYTF. CDR3 DNA: TGTGCCAGCAGCTTAACGAAGCAGACAGTCAATGGCTACACCTTC. The chain has TRBV7-3 and TRBJ1-2, with D maybe TRBD1 (5 bases). V lost 0 bases and J lost 6, with 14 bases in between. Germline CDR1 is SGHTA and CDR2 is FQGTGA. This CDR3 has 15 amino acids.

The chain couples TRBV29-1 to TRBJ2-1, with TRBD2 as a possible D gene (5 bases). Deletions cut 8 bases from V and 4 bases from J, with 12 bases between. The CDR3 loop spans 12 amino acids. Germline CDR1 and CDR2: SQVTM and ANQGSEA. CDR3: CSTTRAYNEQFF. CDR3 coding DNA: TGCAGCACCACGCGGGCATACAATGAGCAGTTCTTC.

The CDR3 bases are TGTGCCAGCAGTCAAGGACAGCGCTATGGCTACACCTTC. Protein sequence: CASSQGQRYGYTF. This sequence joins TRBV28 and TRBJ1-2; a possible D gene is TRBD1 (6 bases). CDR1 MDHEN and CDR2 SYDVKM come from the germline V gene. Between the trimmed V and J ends, which lost 5 bases and 4 bases, there was a span of 11 bases. There are 13 residues in the CDR3.

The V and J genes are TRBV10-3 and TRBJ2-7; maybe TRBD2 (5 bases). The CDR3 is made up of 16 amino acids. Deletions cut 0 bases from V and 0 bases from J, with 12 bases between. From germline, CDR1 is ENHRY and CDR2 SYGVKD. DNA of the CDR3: TGTGCCATCAGTGAGTCGACGGGGAGCCTCTCCTACGAGCAGTACTTC. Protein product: CAISESTGSLSYEQYF.

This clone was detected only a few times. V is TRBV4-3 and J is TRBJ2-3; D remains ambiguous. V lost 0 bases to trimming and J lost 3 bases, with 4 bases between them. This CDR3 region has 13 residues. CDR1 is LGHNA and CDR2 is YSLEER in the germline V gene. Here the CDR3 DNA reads TGCGCCAGCAGCCAAGAGAGAACAGATACGCAGTATTTT. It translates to CASSQERTDTQYF.

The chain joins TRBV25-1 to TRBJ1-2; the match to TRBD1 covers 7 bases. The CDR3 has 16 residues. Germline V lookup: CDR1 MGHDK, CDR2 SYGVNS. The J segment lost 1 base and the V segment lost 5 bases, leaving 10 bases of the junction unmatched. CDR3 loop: CASSKSAGTVNYGYTF. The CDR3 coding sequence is TGTGCCAGCAGTAAAAGCGCCGGGACAGTTAACTATGGCTACACCTTC.

CDR3 residues: CASNPPGVGGGNTIYF. The CDR3 region has the DNA TGTGCCAGTAACCCCCCAGGGGTCGGCGGAGGAAACACCATATATTTT. V is TRBV19 and J is TRBJ1-3, with D tentatively TRBD1 (6 bases). Germline-derived CDR1 and CDR2 are LNHDA and SQIVND (reference sequence). The CDR3 length is 16 residues. V shed 7 bases and J shed 4 bases, with 20 bases lying between them.

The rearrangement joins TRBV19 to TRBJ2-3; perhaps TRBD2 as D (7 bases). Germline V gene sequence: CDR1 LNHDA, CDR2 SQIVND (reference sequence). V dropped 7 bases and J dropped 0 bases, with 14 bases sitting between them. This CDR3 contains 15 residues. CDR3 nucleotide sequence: TGTGCCAGTACCCCCCGGGGGGCCAGCACAGATACGCAGTATTTT. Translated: CASTPRGASTDTQYF.

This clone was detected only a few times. The CDR3 region is CASSDTVGQYF. The CDR3, as DNA: TGTGCCAGCAGCGACACGGTCGGCCAGTACTTC. The V call is TRBV6-5, the J call TRBJ2-5, with D unclear. With 6 bases removed from V and 10 bases from J, the gap between germline ends came to 12 bases. Germline V gene data show CDR1 as MNHEY and CDR2 as SVGAGI. This CDR3 has 11 residues.